Reported below is one TCR beta chain. Germline assignment: CDR1 SQVTM and CDR2 ANQGSEA. V lost 4 bases to trimming and J lost 3 bases, with 6 bases between them. The CDR3 is made up of 11 amino acids. TCRdb's copy holds only in-frame clones and misses some; the assay was immunoSEQ multiplex PCR. Among 25,000 to 30,000 clones listed, around nine tenths were seen once. The record originates from a study of T cells in localized non-small cell lung cancer. This receptor was taken from a woman aged 18 to 55 with stage I lung adenocarcinoma. This chain connects TRBV29-1 to TRBJ1-1, with D hard to call. The sample here was peripheral blood, taken before any cancer treatment. Here the CDR3 DNA reads TGCAGCGTTGTATCTTACACTGAAGCTTTCTTT. It specifies CSVVSYTEAFF.